These T cell receptor beta chains were read from a single sample in a study of shared clonotypes between healthy human individuals. Repertoires were generated with immunoSEQ multiplex PCR, while TCRdb's copy carries only in-frame clones and drops some. The table lists some 2 million clones, 85% to 95% of them singletons. The source material was naive CD4+ T cells sorted from blood. The receptors derive from a young man in good health. Both conserved end residues are part of each CDR3. The order of the fields is J gene, clone size, D gene, V gene, CDR3 protein, CDR3 DNA. A D gene is named only where the DNA matches it firmly. Where a row states a size, it is once, few, many or the class of an expanded clone; other rows omit it.

>TRBJ2-5|.|.|TRBV30
CAWAGMYQETQYF
TGTGCCTGGGCGGGGATGTACCAAGAGACCCAGTACTTC
>TRBJ2-2|.|.|TRBV7-9
CASSSSIGGGELFF
TGTGCCAGCAGCTCCTCAATAGGAGGCGGGGAGCTGTTTTTT
>TRBJ2-1|.|TRBD2|TRBV5-1
CASSLVASGSSYNEQFF
TGCGCCAGCAGCTTGGTGGCTAGCGGGAGCTCCTACAATGAGCAGTTCTTC
>TRBJ1-1|.|.|TRBV7-3
CASSFEAFF
TGTGCCAGCAGCTTCGAAGCTTTCTTT
>TRBJ1-1|.|.|TRBV5-1
CASSLEVSTEAFF
TGCGCCAGCAGCTTGGAAGTCTCAACTGAAGCTTTCTTT
>TRBJ2-7|.|.|TRBV28
CASEDQGLPSYEQYF
TGTGCCAGCGAAGACCAGGGGCTTCCTTCGTACGAGCAGTACTTC
>TRBJ2-5|.|TRBD2|TRBV7-2
CASSLVRSAGASQETQYF
TGTGCCAGCAGCTTAGTCCGGTCGGCGGGAGCCTCCCAAGAGACCCAGTACTTC
>TRBJ2-7|.|.|TRBV19
CASSTGPGGEQYF
TGTGCCAGTAGTACGGGGCCTGGGGGCGAGCAGTACTTC
>TRBJ1-5|.|.|TRBV2
CASRAEAGSNQPQHF
TGTGCCAGCAGGGCCGAGGCAGGCTCCAATCAGCCCCAGCATTTT
>TRBJ1-1|.|.|TRBV19
CASSSLDIKNTEAFF
TGTGCCAGTAGTTCCCTGGACATAAAGAACACTGAAGCTTTCTTT
>TRBJ2-7|once|TRBD1|TRBV4-1
CASSSLGQGAVEQYF
TGCGCCAGCAGCTCCCTGGGACAGGGGGCGGTCGAGCAGTACTTC
>TRBJ1-4|.|.|TRBV7-6
CASSSFPGSTNEKLFF
TGTGCCAGCAGCTCGTTTCCAGGGTCAACTAATGAAAAACTGTTTTTT
>TRBJ2-7|.|.|TRBV7-8
CASSILSTLKGRGTHEQYF
TGTGCCAGCAGCATCCTCAGTACTCTTAAGGGGCGAGGGACCCACGAGCAGTACTTC